Sequencing of this T cell receptor (beta chain) was carried out in a study of blood T cells in healthy people across ages. A second PCR, run for roughly 7 to 11 cycles, used a sample-barcoded 5' primer plus a J-beta primer mix. TCRdb reprocessed the 5' RACE reads via MiXCR and lists one record per CDR3 protein. The table lists 1.4 million or so distinct CDR3 sequences, about 45% of them singletons. There are many counts of this clonotype. Germline V gene data show CDR1 as SQVTM and CDR2 as ANQGSEA. V lost 7 bases to trimming and J lost 7 bases; unmatched junction nucleotides: 8. This CDR3 comprises 13 residues.

V gene TRBV29-1 combines with J gene TRBJ1-5, with TRBD1 identical over 9 bases. The receptor comes from a woman aged 18 to 35 in good health. Sequenced sample: blood. The CDR3, as DNA: TGCAGCGGCCGACAGGGGGAAGGACAGCCCCAGCATTTT. It translates to CSGRQGEGQPQHF.